A selection of T cell receptor beta chains follows, all from one sample in a study of T-cell memory formation after mild COVID-19. TCRdb recomputed calls from the 5' RACE reads with MiXCR, one row per CDR3 protein. The table records around 400,000 distinct CDR3 sequences, less than 25% of them present only once. Sequencing input: PBMCs or a T cell subset sorted from them (not recorded which). Every receptor here comes from an adult woman who had mild COVID-19 (a few samples of this study predate the infection). Cell type and time point are not known. The CDR3 runs from the conserved cysteine through the conserved F or W. Fields, in order: J gene, V gene, D gene, clone size, CDR3 protein, CDR3 DNA. D genes are given only for firm matches. Only part of the rows carry a size: once, few, many, or a class if the clone is expanded.

j_call: TRBJ1-2
v_call: TRBV7-3
d_call: .
clone_size: few
cdr3_aa: CASSTYRTGPGGYTF
cdr3_nt: TGTGCCAGCAGCACCTACAGGACGGGACCCGGTGGCTACACCTTC

j_call: TRBJ2-1
v_call: TRBV6-2/TRBV6-3
d_call: TRBD2
clone_size: .
cdr3_aa: CASTSSGSEDEQFF
cdr3_nt: TGTGCCAGCACCTCTAGCGGGAGCGAGGATGAGCAGTTCTTC

j_call: TRBJ1-2
v_call: TRBV27
d_call: .
clone_size: .
cdr3_aa: CASSLLAGRGYTF
cdr3_nt: TGTGCCAGCAGTTTATTGGCAGGGCGTGGCTACACCTTC

j_call: TRBJ2-2
v_call: TRBV3-1
d_call: TRBD2
clone_size: few
cdr3_aa: CASSRLAGSTGELFF
cdr3_nt: TGTGCCAGCAGCCGACTAGCGGGTTCGACCGGGGAGCTGTTTTTT

j_call: TRBJ2-7
v_call: TRBV20-1
d_call: TRBD1
clone_size: .
cdr3_aa: CSGRTGGSYEQYF
cdr3_nt: TGCAGTGGAAGGACAGGGGGCTCCTACGAGCAGTACTTC

j_call: TRBJ1-1
v_call: TRBV7-8
d_call: .
clone_size: .
cdr3_aa: CASSLAPGIDTEAFF
cdr3_nt: TGTGCCAGCAGCTTGGCCCCGGGCATTGACACTGAAGCTTTCTTT

j_call: TRBJ2-4
v_call: TRBV6-5
d_call: .
clone_size: few
cdr3_aa: CASSYSHAKNIQYF
cdr3_nt: TGTGCCAGCAGTTACAGCCACGCCAAAAACATTCAGTACTTC

j_call: TRBJ2-1
v_call: TRBV5-1
d_call: .
clone_size: once
cdr3_aa: CASSSDFSATFNEQFF
cdr3_nt: TGCGCCAGCAGCTCGGATTTTAGCGCGACATTCAATGAGCAGTTCTTC

j_call: TRBJ2-1
v_call: TRBV4-1
d_call: TRBD2
clone_size: many
cdr3_aa: CASSQDMTSGYNEQFF
cdr3_nt: TGCGCCAGCAGCCAAGACATGACTAGCGGGTACAATGAGCAGTTCTTC

j_call: TRBJ2-1
v_call: TRBV10-3
d_call: TRBD1
clone_size: many
cdr3_aa: CAISEDRGVIEQFF
cdr3_nt: TGTGCCATCAGTGAGGACAGGGGGGTTATAGAGCAGTTCTTC

j_call: TRBJ2-3
v_call: TRBV7-6
d_call: TRBD1
clone_size: .
cdr3_aa: CASSERGLVTDTQYF
cdr3_nt: TGTGCCAGCAGCGAGAGGGGGCTCGTCACAGATACGCAGTATTTT

j_call: TRBJ2-1
v_call: TRBV5-1
d_call: .
clone_size: few
cdr3_aa: CASSFGWVGDEQFF
cdr3_nt: TGCGCCAGCAGCTTCGGCTGGGTGGGCGATGAGCAGTTCTTC

j_call: TRBJ2-3
v_call: TRBV18
d_call: TRBD1
clone_size: .
cdr3_aa: CASSPRDRGRRADTQYF
cdr3_nt: TGTGCCAGCTCACCGCGTGACAGGGGGCGCCGGGCAGATACGCAGTATTTT

j_call: TRBJ2-5
v_call: TRBV28
d_call: .
clone_size: few
cdr3_aa: CASTPGGGDLQETQYF
cdr3_nt: TGTGCCAGCACCCCAGGGGGAGGGGACTTACAAGAGACCCAGTACTTC

j_call: TRBJ2-3
v_call: TRBV24-1
d_call: TRBD1
clone_size: .
cdr3_aa: CATSDPGQEFSQYF
cdr3_nt: TGTGCCACCAGTGACCCGGGACAGGAATTCTCGCAGTATTTT

j_call: TRBJ2-1
v_call: TRBV7-2
d_call: TRBD2
clone_size: few
cdr3_aa: CASSSNSGSNEQFF
cdr3_nt: TGTGCCAGCAGCTCCAATAGCGGGAGCAATGAGCAGTTCTTC

j_call: TRBJ2-1
v_call: TRBV6-1
d_call: .
clone_size: few
cdr3_aa: CARGVVGTKGSYNEQFF
cdr3_nt: TGTGCCAGAGGGGTTGTCGGAACGAAAGGGTCCTACAATGAGCAGTTCTTC

j_call: TRBJ2-7
v_call: TRBV4-1
d_call: TRBD1
clone_size: few
cdr3_aa: CASSLNAPGGFYEQYF
cdr3_nt: TGCGCCAGCAGCCTAAATGCCCCAGGGGGATTTTACGAGCAGTACTTC

j_call: TRBJ1-6
v_call: TRBV12-3/TRBV12-4
d_call: .
clone_size: .
cdr3_aa: CASSSGMGGGSPLHF
cdr3_nt: TGTGCCAGCAGCTCCGGAATGGGGGGCGGGTCACCCCTCCACTTT

j_call: TRBJ2-7
v_call: TRBV11-2
d_call: .
clone_size: .
cdr3_aa: CASSPATHREQEQYF
cdr3_nt: TGTGCCAGCAGCCCCGCCACTCACAGGGAGCAAGAGCAGTACTTC

j_call: TRBJ2-7
v_call: TRBV12-3/TRBV12-4
d_call: TRBD1
clone_size: .
cdr3_aa: CASREQGLTYEQYF
cdr3_nt: TGTGCCAGCAGGGAACAGGGGCTAACCTACGAGCAGTACTTC

j_call: TRBJ2-1
v_call: TRBV6-5
d_call: TRBD2
clone_size: few
cdr3_aa: CASKTRGTSGHEQFF
cdr3_nt: TGTGCCAGCAAGACAAGGGGGACTAGCGGTCATGAGCAGTTCTTC

j_call: TRBJ1-3
v_call: TRBV20-1
d_call: TRBD1
clone_size: many
cdr3_aa: CSALGQGVNTIYF
cdr3_nt: TGCAGTGCGCTGGGACAGGGGGTCAACACCATATATTTT

j_call: TRBJ2-5
v_call: TRBV5-1
d_call: .
clone_size: .
cdr3_aa: CASSYSPAGKTQYF
cdr3_nt: TGCGCCAGCAGCTATTCCCCGGCAGGCAAGACCCAGTACTTC

j_call: TRBJ1-5
v_call: TRBV5-1
d_call: .
clone_size: .
cdr3_aa: CASSLEGLGQPQHF
cdr3_nt: TGCGCCAGCAGCTTGGAAGGGTTGGGTCAGCCCCAGCATTTT

j_call: TRBJ2-1
v_call: TRBV29-1
d_call: .
clone_size: .
cdr3_aa: CSSYRPGAGVHNEQFF
cdr3_nt: TGCAGCTCCTACCGACCGGGGGCGGGAGTTCACAATGAGCAGTTCTTC

j_call: TRBJ2-2
v_call: TRBV7-6
d_call: TRBD2
clone_size: many
cdr3_aa: CASSPSGVNTGELFF
cdr3_nt: TGTGCCAGCAGCCCTAGCGGGGTTAACACCGGGGAGCTGTTTTTT

j_call: TRBJ1-6
v_call: TRBV7-2
d_call: .
clone_size: .
cdr3_aa: CASSLQSRNSPLHF
cdr3_nt: TGTGCCAGCAGCTTACAATCGCGTAATTCACCCCTCCACTTT

j_call: TRBJ1-5
v_call: TRBV18
d_call: TRBD1
clone_size: .
cdr3_aa: CASSPYTTGPQPQHF
cdr3_nt: TGTGCCAGCTCACCATACACGACAGGGCCCCAGCCCCAGCATTTT

j_call: TRBJ2-2
v_call: TRBV15
d_call: TRBD2
clone_size: many
cdr3_aa: CATSRDSGAGELFF
cdr3_nt: TGTGCCACCAGCAGAGATAGCGGGGCCGGGGAGCTGTTTTTT

j_call: TRBJ2-5
v_call: TRBV7-8
d_call: .
clone_size: once
cdr3_aa: CASSFPSPGQETQYF
cdr3_nt: TGTGCCAGCAGCTTCCCTTCTCCGGGGCAAGAGACCCAGTACTTC

j_call: TRBJ2-1
v_call: TRBV24-1
d_call: .
clone_size: .
cdr3_aa: CATSDPEVYEQFF
cdr3_nt: TGTGCCACCAGTGATCCCGAGGTTTATGAGCAGTTCTTC

j_call: TRBJ1-5
v_call: TRBV2
d_call: .
clone_size: .
cdr3_aa: CASSPMTVRPQHF
cdr3_nt: TGTGCCAGCAGCCCCATGACGGTTCGGCCCCAGCATTTT

j_call: TRBJ1-1
v_call: TRBV30
d_call: TRBD1
clone_size: .
cdr3_aa: CAGGQGVSEAFF
cdr3_nt: TGTGCCGGGGGGCAGGGGGTCTCTGAAGCTTTCTTT

j_call: TRBJ2-7
v_call: TRBV27
d_call: TRBD1
clone_size: .
cdr3_aa: CASSLAGTVDSYEQYF
cdr3_nt: TGTGCCAGCAGTTTAGCCGGGACAGTCGACTCCTACGAGCAGTACTTC

j_call: TRBJ1-1
v_call: TRBV7-2
d_call: .
clone_size: few
cdr3_aa: CASSLDGIGRNTEAFF
cdr3_nt: TGTGCCAGCAGCTTAGATGGTATAGGCCGGAACACTGAAGCTTTCTTT

j_call: TRBJ2-3
v_call: TRBV7-2
d_call: .
clone_size: .
cdr3_aa: CASSRGLPDTQFF
cdr3_nt: TGTGCCAGCAGCCGGGGACTGCCAGATACGCAGTTTTTT

j_call: TRBJ2-1
v_call: TRBV12-3/TRBV12-4
d_call: .
clone_size: .
cdr3_aa: CASRLRAGLGNLHEQFF
cdr3_nt: TGTGCCAGCAGACTAAGGGCGGGACTCGGGAACCTACATGAGCAGTTCTTC

j_call: TRBJ2-2
v_call: TRBV9
d_call: .
clone_size: .
cdr3_aa: CASSVGGGPNTGELFF
cdr3_nt: TGTGCCAGCAGCGTAGGTGGGGGGCCGAACACCGGGGAGCTGTTTTTT

j_call: TRBJ1-2
v_call: TRBV27
d_call: .
clone_size: few
cdr3_aa: CASSSEFYGYTF
cdr3_nt: TGTGCCAGCAGTTCAGAGTTCTATGGCTACACCTTC

j_call: TRBJ1-6
v_call: TRBV6-5
d_call: .
clone_size: .
cdr3_aa: CASSYAPREAGSPLHF
cdr3_nt: TGTGCCAGCAGTTACGCCCCTCGGGAAGCGGGTTCACCCCTCCACTTT

j_call: TRBJ1-5
v_call: TRBV27
d_call: .
clone_size: few
cdr3_aa: CASSGTSWQPQHF
cdr3_nt: TGTGCCAGCAGTGGGACGTCGTGGCAGCCCCAGCATTTT

j_call: TRBJ2-3
v_call: TRBV5-6
d_call: TRBD2
clone_size: .
cdr3_aa: CASSLGTTRADTQYF
cdr3_nt: TGTGCCAGCAGCCTGGGGACTACCAGGGCAGATACGCAGTATTTT

j_call: TRBJ2-5
v_call: TRBV7-8
d_call: TRBD1
clone_size: few
cdr3_aa: CASSKQGWETQYF
cdr3_nt: TGTGCCAGCAGCAAACAGGGGTGGGAGACCCAGTACTTC

j_call: TRBJ2-7
v_call: TRBV11-2
d_call: .
clone_size: .
cdr3_aa: CASSLDWHPSYEQYF
cdr3_nt: TGTGCCAGCAGCTTGGATTGGCACCCATCCTACGAGCAGTACTTC

j_call: TRBJ2-1
v_call: TRBV4-1
d_call: TRBD1
clone_size: .
cdr3_aa: CASSRTGESNEQFF
cdr3_nt: TGCGCCAGCAGCCGGACAGGAGAGTCCAATGAGCAGTTCTTC

j_call: TRBJ2-7
v_call: TRBV7-2
d_call: TRBD2
clone_size: .
cdr3_aa: CASSQQPSGGKYEQYF
cdr3_nt: TGTGCCAGCAGCCAACAACCTAGCGGGGGGAAGTACGAGCAGTACTTC

j_call: TRBJ2-7
v_call: TRBV4-2
d_call: .
clone_size: few
cdr3_aa: CASSHGGVAYEQYF
cdr3_nt: TGTGCCAGCAGCCACGGGGGAGTCGCCTACGAGCAGTACTTC

j_call: TRBJ1-1
v_call: TRBV18
d_call: .
clone_size: .
cdr3_aa: CASSPMENTEAFF
cdr3_nt: TGTGCCAGCTCACCTATGGAGAACACTGAAGCTTTCTTT